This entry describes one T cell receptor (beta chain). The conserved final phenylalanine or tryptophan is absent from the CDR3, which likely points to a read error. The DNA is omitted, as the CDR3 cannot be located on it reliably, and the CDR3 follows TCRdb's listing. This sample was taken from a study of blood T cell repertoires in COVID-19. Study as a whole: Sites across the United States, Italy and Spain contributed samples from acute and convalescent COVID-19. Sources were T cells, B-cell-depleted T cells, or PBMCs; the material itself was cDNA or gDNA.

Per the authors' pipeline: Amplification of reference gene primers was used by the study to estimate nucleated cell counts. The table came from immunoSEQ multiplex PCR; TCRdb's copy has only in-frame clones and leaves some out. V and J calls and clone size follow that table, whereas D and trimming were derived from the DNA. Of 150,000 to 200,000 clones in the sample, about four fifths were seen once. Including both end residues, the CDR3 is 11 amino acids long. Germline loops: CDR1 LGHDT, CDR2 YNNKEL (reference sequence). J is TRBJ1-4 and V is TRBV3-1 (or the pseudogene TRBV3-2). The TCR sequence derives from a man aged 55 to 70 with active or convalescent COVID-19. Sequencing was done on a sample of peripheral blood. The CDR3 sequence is CASSQGPWSLV.